The sample holds a few counts of the clone carrying this TCR beta chain. Its antigen is unknown. This specimen belongs to a study of identical twins. Germline lookup yields CDR1 DFQATT and CDR2 SNEGSKA (reference sequence). Trimming at V came to 6 bases and at J to 11 bases, leaving 25 bases not matched to a gene. This CDR3 is built from 18 residues. A universal primer site was added by template switching, and unique molecular identifiers were carried by the cDNA. TCRdb independently ran MiXCR on the 5' RACE reads; one entry per CDR3 protein. The table includes some 690,000 distinct CDR3 sequences, 20% to 25% detected once. Study observations and caveats: There was more out-of-frame TCR alpha sharing in monozygotic twins than models estimated.

These same data were also listed under a study on T cells expressing NK-cell markers. This second study notes: From sorted CD3+CD56+NKG2C+, CD3+CD56+NKG2C- and CD3+CD56-NKG2C+ T cells came the TCR beta repertoires. In 5 or 6 donors, dominant NKG2C+ clonotypes were roughly 1.0-8% of CD8+ T cells.

The sequenced material came from PBMCs. The sequence was obtained from a woman aged 18 to 35 in good health. The gene calls are TRBV20-1 and TRBJ2-1, with 10 positions matching TRBD2. CDR3 protein: CSAARLAGDPRGVHKQFF. The CDR3 DNA reads TGCAGTGCCGCGCGACTAGCGGGCGATCCCCGCGGTGTCCATAAGCAGTTCTTC.